This TCR beta chain was obtained from a study of cytomegalovirus exposure and HLA in healthy donors. The PCR had 60 Vbeta and 13 Jbeta primers. Clones were read by immunoSEQ multiplex PCR, and TCRdb kept only the in-frame ones, dropping some. The repertoire includes more than 150,000 clones, approximately 85% of them detected once, and about 0.8% sits in the top ten. In regard to this clone: The antigen is unknown.

The CDR3 sequence is 15 residues long. V was cut by 5 bases and J by 6 bases, with 19 bases left in between. Germline assignment: CDR1 MNHEY and CDR2 SMNVEV (reference sequence). Study conclusions and caveats: The study flagged some 170 TCR beta chains as cytomegalovirus-associated. Some V segments (TRBV6-2 and TRBV6-3 among them) were excluded as indistinguishable. Earlier findings revealed that most TCR beta V segments proved productive either about 90% or about 30% of the time.

This sequence was found in a woman younger than 35 in good health and CMV-seronegative. The sample comprised PBMCs. V and J are TRBV27 and TRBJ1-2; no reliable D call. The CDR3 sequence is CASSGPWSGSDGYTF. In DNA form, the CDR3 reads TGTGCCAGCAGTGGGCCTTGGTCGGGGTCAGATGGCTACACCTTC.